Included here is one T cell receptor (beta chain) sequence, with context. Its antigen specificity is not known. No per-base quality is available; no much larger clone lies one base away. This specimen belongs to a study of T cell changes during pregnancy in multiple sclerosis (dated by TCRdb to between 2018 and 2020). The study in broad terms: The study examined how the T cell repertoire changed over the course of pregnancy in women with multiple sclerosis.

CDR3 length: 17 amino acids, cysteine to phenylalanine. The retained sequence is limited to the CDR3, 51 bases, with the frame set at the first base. Based on the germline V gene, the CDR1 and CDR2 sequences are SGHDT and YYEEEE. Trimming costs V 6 bases and J 5 bases, and their ends lie 26 bases apart. To prepare the library, the immunoSEQ multiplex PCR assay was applied. The immuneACCESS repertoire file appears here via TCRdb, limited to in-frame rearrangements. These files lack a portion of the clones; in checked studies, under half of the deficit traces to unresolved V genes, and the cause of the others is not known. Counted in this sample were 40,000 to 60,000 clones; roughly 92% of them appeared once. The top ten clonotypes cover just under 1% of the sample.

This receptor chain uses TRBV5-6 and TRBJ2-5; the best D guess is TRBD1, with 6 bases matching. Sequenced here: peripheral blood, sampled after pregnancy. The TCR comes from a female donor with multiple sclerosis, enrolled in a pregnancy study. The sequenced DNA is TGTGCCAGCACCCACCGCGGTCGGCGAGGAACAGGGGAGACCCAGTACTTC. Translated, this is CASTHRGRRGTGETQYF. Full variable domain (CDR3 extended with the reference TRBV5-6 and TRBJ2-5 proteins): DAGVTQSPTHLIKTRGQQVTLRCSPKSGHDTVSWYQQALGQGPQFIFQYYEEEERQRGNFPDRFSGHQFPNYSSELNVNALLLGDSALYLCASTHRGRRGTGETQYFGPGTRLLVL.